These T cell receptor beta chains were read from a single sample in a study of cytomegalovirus exposure and HLA in healthy donors. Only in-frame clones appear in the TCRdb table, and some are missing; sequencing was by immunoSEQ multiplex PCR. The sample lists approximately 140,000 clones, 83% seen once, with over 0.95% in the top ten. Sequenced: PBMCs. The source of these receptors is a girl aged 2 to 10 in good health and CMV-seronegative. Both conserved end residues are part of each CDR3. Each record gives: D gene, V gene, clone size, J gene, CDR3 protein, CDR3 DNA. The D gene is left open where the match is weak. Clone sizes are given selectively: once, few, many, or a class where the clone is expanded.

D gene: TRBD1; V gene: TRBV5-1; clone size: NA; J gene: TRBJ2-7; CDR3 protein: CASSLHQGADEQYF; CDR3 DNA: TGCGCCAGCAGCTTGCATCAGGGGGCCGACGAGCAGTACTTC
D gene: NA; V gene: TRBV30; clone size: NA; J gene: TRBJ2-1; CDR3 protein: CAWSLDRYNEQFF; CDR3 DNA: TGTGCCTGGAGTCTGGACAGATACAATGAGCAGTTCTTC
D gene: NA; V gene: TRBV20-1; clone size: NA; J gene: TRBJ1-2; CDR3 protein: CSAYVGYGYTF; CDR3 DNA: TGCAGTGCTTACGTCGGCTATGGCTACACCTTC
D gene: NA; V gene: TRBV6-1; clone size: NA; J gene: TRBJ2-5; CDR3 protein: CASSPGRGPGETQYF; CDR3 DNA: TGTGCCAGCAGCCCGGGGCGGGGGCCTGGGGAGACCCAGTACTTC
D gene: NA; V gene: TRBV7-8; clone size: NA; J gene: TRBJ2-7; CDR3 protein: CASSLVSFTGPYEQYF; CDR3 DNA: TGTGCCAGCAGCTTAGTCTCGTTTACAGGTCCCTACGAGCAGTACTTC
D gene: TRBD1; V gene: TRBV5-4; clone size: NA; J gene: TRBJ1-6; CDR3 protein: CASTTVEGGTSPLHF; CDR3 DNA: TGTGCCAGCACCACGGTAGAAGGGGGCACGTCACCCCTCCACTTT
D gene: NA; V gene: TRBV5-1; clone size: NA; J gene: TRBJ2-2; CDR3 protein: CASSGATGELFF; CDR3 DNA: TGCGCCAGCAGCGGGGCCACCGGGGAGCTGTTTTTT
D gene: TRBD1; V gene: TRBV28; clone size: NA; J gene: TRBJ2-7; CDR3 protein: CASSLGTAYEQYF; CDR3 DNA: TGTGCCAGCAGTCTAGGGACAGCCTACGAGCAGTACTTC
D gene: NA; V gene: TRBV7-3; clone size: once; J gene: TRBJ2-5; CDR3 protein: CASSSGGETQYF; CDR3 DNA: TGTGCCAGCAGCTCAGGCGGGGAGACCCAGTACTTC
D gene: NA; V gene: TRBV28; clone size: NA; J gene: TRBJ1-4; CDR3 protein: CASSLKSPGGTRKLFF; CDR3 DNA: TGTGCCAGCAGTTTGAAGTCGCCGGGGGGGACAAGAAAACTGTTTTTT